A selection of T cell receptor beta chains follows, all from one sample in a study of blood T cell repertoires in COVID-19. TCRdb's copy holds only in-frame clones and misses some; the assay was immunoSEQ multiplex PCR. The sample holds roughly 180,000 clones, roughly 80% seen once. The material sequenced was PBMCs or T cells enriched from blood (not recorded which). All receptors derive from a woman in her 40s with acute COVID-19. The CDR3 runs from the conserved cysteine through the conserved F or W. Fields, in order: clone size, V gene, J gene, D gene, CDR3 DNA, CDR3 protein. The D gene is left open where the match is weak. Clone size, where shown, is once, few, many, or a class for clones that have expanded.

>-|TRBV6-6|TRBJ2-3|TRBD2
TGTGCCAGCAGAGATAGCGGGAGGGTTTTAGATACGCAGTATTTT
CASRDSGRVLDTQYF
>-|TRBV10-2|TRBJ1-5|-
TGCGCCAGCAGTGAGAACAACAATCAGCCCCAGCATTTT
CASSENNNQPQHF
>once|TRBV2|TRBJ1-1|-
TGTGCCAGCAGTGAAGGGAGTCCTGAAGCTTTCTTT
CASSEGSPEAFF
>-|TRBV5-5|TRBJ1-2|-
TGTGCCAGCAGCTGGCGGCGGGGGGATGACACCTTC
CASSWRRGDDTF
>-|TRBV12-5|TRBJ1-5|-
TGTGCTAGTGGTTCTCCCAATCAGCCCCAGCATTTT
CASGSPNQPQHF
>-|TRBV7-9|TRBJ2-7|TRBD2
TGTGCCAGCAGACCAGCGGGAGGAGGAGATTACGAGCAGTACTTC
CASRPAGGGDYEQYF
>-|TRBV5-1|TRBJ2-7|TRBD2
TGCGCCAGCAGCGAAGGACTAGTTGTATACGAGCAGTACTTC
CASSEGLVVYEQYF
>-|TRBV7-9|TRBJ1-2|TRBD1
TGTGCCAGCAGCTTAACAGGGGGACCCTATGGCTACACCTTC
CASSLTGGPYGYTF
>few|TRBV5-8|TRBJ2-7|-
TGTGCCAGCAGCTTGAGACGGAGTCCCGAGCAGTACTTC
CASSLRRSPEQYF
>-|TRBV4-2|TRBJ1-3|-
TGTGCCAGCAGCCAAGCGGTTCGGAGCGGTGGAAACACCATATATTTT
CASSQAVRSGGNTIYF
>once|TRBV19|TRBJ2-3|-
TGTGCCAGTAGTCTCCTCCCCAGCGCGACCGGCACAGATACGCAGTATTTT
CASSLLPSATGTDTQYF
>-|TRBV25-1|TRBJ1-2|-
TGTGCCAGCAGTGAATACGGGGCTAACTATGGCTACACCTTC
CASSEYGANYGYTF
>-|TRBV19|TRBJ2-2|TRBD2
TGTGCCAGTAGTTTGGCGGGAGGATACACCGGGGAGCTGTTTTTT
CASSLAGGYTGELFF
>few|TRBV18|TRBJ1-2|TRBD1
TGTGCCAGCTCACCACCGTTGGGGACAGGGGGCTTCTATGGCTACACCTTC
CASSPPLGTGGFYGYTF
>-|TRBV3-1/TRBV3-2|TRBJ2-3|TRBD1
TGTGCCAGCAGCCAAGCCGGGACAGGGGAAGATACGCAGTATTTT
CASSQAGTGEDTQYF
>once|TRBV2|TRBJ2-7|TRBD1
TGTGCCAGCTGTGACGAGCCCGGGACAGACTACGAGCAGTACTTC
CASCDEPGTDYEQYF
>medium-sized|TRBV6-4|TRBJ2-2|-
TGTGCCAGCAGCGTCTCAGGGACCGGGGAGCTGTTTTTT
CASSVSGTGELFF
>-|TRBV12-5|TRBJ1-2|-
TGTGCTAGTGCCATCGGACTGAACAACTATGGCTACACCTTC
CASAIGLNNYGYTF
>-|TRBV5-1|TRBJ1-2|-
TGCGCCAGCAGCTCTTCAGGGGATCCTAACTATGGCTACACCTTC
CASSSSGDPNYGYTF
>-|TRBV19|TRBJ1-2|-
TGTGCCACCTTTGTCAGGGGCGGCTATGGCTACACCTTC
CATFVRGGYGYTF
>-|TRBV3-1/TRBV3-2|TRBJ2-2|-
TGTGCCAGCAGCCACGGGAAGTCCCTGGAGCTGTTTTTT
CASSHGKSLELFF
>-|TRBV4-2|TRBJ2-1|TRBD2
TGTGCCAGCAGCCAAGAACTCGGACTAGGGTCCTACAATGAGCAGTTCTTC
CASSQELGLGSYNEQFF
>-|TRBV7-2|TRBJ2-7|-
TGTGCCAGCAGCTACACTAGAGATTCCTACGAGCAGTACTTC
CASSYTRDSYEQYF
>few|TRBV5-4|TRBJ2-3|TRBD2
TGTGCCAGCAGCTTGCTTGATAGCGGGAGCACAGATACGCAGTATTTT
CASSLLDSGSTDTQYF
>many|TRBV6-5|TRBJ2-3|TRBD2
TGTGCCAGCTCTACTAGCGTAACAGATACGCAGTATTTT
CASSTSVTDTQYF
>-|TRBV18|TRBJ2-5|TRBD1
TGTGCCAGCGCCCCCGGACAGGGAGGACAGACCCAGTACTTC
CASAPGQGGQTQYF
>-|TRBV4-1|TRBJ1-3|-
TGCGCCAGCAGCGTCGAAGAGGTCGTCGTGGGGGGCACCATATATTTT
CASSVEEVVVGGTIYF
>-|TRBV4-1|TRBJ2-7|TRBD2
TGCGCCAGCAGTCGGACTAGCGGGGATTACGAGCAGTACTTC
CASSRTSGDYEQYF
>-|TRBV7-2|TRBJ2-3|TRBD2
TGTGCCAGCAGCAACCTAGCGGGAGCGGCCGATACGCAGTATTTT
CASSNLAGAADTQYF
>-|TRBV7-8|TRBJ2-5|TRBD2
TGTGCCAGCAGCTTAGCCCTTAGGACTAGCGAGGAGACCCAGTACTTC
CASSLALRTSEETQYF
>-|TRBV29-1|TRBJ2-7|TRBD1
TGCAGCGTTGTGGGACAGAATTCCTACGAGCAGTACTTC
CSVVGQNSYEQYF
>-|TRBV5-6|TRBJ2-7|TRBD1
TGTGCCAGCAGCCGGGACAGCAGATACGAGCAGTACTTC
CASSRDSRYEQYF